The source of this TCR beta chain is a study of blood T cell repertoires in COVID-19. About the study: T cells, B-cell-depleted T cells, or PBMCs provided the cDNA or gDNA that served as material.

The sample holds a few counts of this clone. Deletions cut 2 bases from V and 3 bases from J, with 13 bases between. This CDR3 has 15 residues. CDR1 MNHNS and CDR2 SASEGT come from the germline V gene. Original methodology: Nucleated cell number was recorded as an estimate derived from reference gene primer amplification. This table comes from immunoSEQ multiplex PCR, and its TCRdb copy is limited to in-frame clones, with some not included. That table furnishes V, J and clone size, whereas the DNA furnished D and trimming. The sample lists some 670,000 clones, around 90% occurring once. This TCR derives from a woman between 18 and 29 years old with acute or convalescent COVID-19. Sequencing used peripheral blood. The chain couples TRBV6-1 to TRBJ1-2, with a weak D call TRBD1 (5 bases). The CDR3 nucleotides read TGTGCCAGCAGTGAACCGACAGTATCTCACTATGGCTACACCTTC. Protein product: CASSEPTVSHYGYTF.